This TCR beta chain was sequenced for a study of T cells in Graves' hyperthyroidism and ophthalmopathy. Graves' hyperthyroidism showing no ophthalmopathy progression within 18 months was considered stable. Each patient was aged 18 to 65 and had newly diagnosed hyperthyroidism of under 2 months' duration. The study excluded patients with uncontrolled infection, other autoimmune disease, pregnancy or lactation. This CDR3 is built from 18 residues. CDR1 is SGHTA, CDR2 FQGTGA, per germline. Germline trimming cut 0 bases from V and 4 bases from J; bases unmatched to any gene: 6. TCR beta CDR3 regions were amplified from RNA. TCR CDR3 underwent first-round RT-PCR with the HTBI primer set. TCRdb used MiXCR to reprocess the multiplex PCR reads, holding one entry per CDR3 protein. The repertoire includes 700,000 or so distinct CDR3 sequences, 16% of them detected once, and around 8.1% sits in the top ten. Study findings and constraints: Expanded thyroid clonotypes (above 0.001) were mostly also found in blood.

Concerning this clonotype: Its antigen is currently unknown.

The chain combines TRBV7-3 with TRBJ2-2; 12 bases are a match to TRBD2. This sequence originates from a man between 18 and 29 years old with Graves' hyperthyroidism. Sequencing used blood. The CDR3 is CASSLTSLAGGPTGELFF. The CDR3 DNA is TGTGCCAGCAGCTTAACCTCCCTAGCGGGAGGGCCCACCGGGGAGCTGTTTTTT.